This is a list of T cell receptor beta chains from one sample in a study of spatial heterogeneity in lung cancer. MiXCR was run by TCRdb on the 5' RACE reads, yielding one entry per CDR3 protein. The table shows tens of thousands of distinct CDR3 sequences, with 6% to 7% occurring only once. The material sequenced was PBMCs, taken at surgery. The receptor set was obtained from a female donor with early-stage non-small cell lung cancer. Both conserved end residues are part of each CDR3. D genes are given only for firm matches. Not all rows give a size; the values are once, few, many and, for expanded clones, a class.

clone size: few
D gene: -
V gene: TRBV7-8
J gene: TRBJ2-3
CDR3 DNA: TGTGCCAGCAGCTTAGCGGAGGGGACAGATACGCAGTATTTT
CDR3 protein: CASSLAEGTDTQYF

clone size: -
D gene: -
V gene: TRBV7-9
J gene: TRBJ2-1
CDR3 DNA: TGTGCCAGCAGCTTTTCGGGCAGGGAGTCCAATGAGCAGTTCTTC
CDR3 protein: CASSFSGRESNEQFF

clone size: -
D gene: -
V gene: TRBV9
J gene: TRBJ2-4
CDR3 DNA: TGTGCCAGCAGCGTATCCGGAGCCAAAAACATTCAGTACTTC
CDR3 protein: CASSVSGAKNIQYF

clone size: -
D gene: -
V gene: TRBV4-1
J gene: TRBJ1-1
CDR3 DNA: TGCGCCAGCAGCCAACTGGACGGGAACACTGAAGCTTTCTTT
CDR3 protein: CASSQLDGNTEAFF

clone size: many
D gene: -
V gene: TRBV3-1
J gene: TRBJ2-3
CDR3 DNA: TGTGCCAGCAGCCAAGACAGGCCCATCATTAGCACAGATACGCAGTATTTT
CDR3 protein: CASSQDRPIISTDTQYF

clone size: -
D gene: -
V gene: TRBV2
J gene: TRBJ1-5
CDR3 DNA: TGTGCCAGCAGAACACGGGAGGGCGGCAATCAGCCCCAGCATTTT
CDR3 protein: CASRTREGGNQPQHF

clone size: many
D gene: TRBD1
V gene: TRBV7-9
J gene: TRBJ1-2
CDR3 DNA: TGTGCCAGCAGCTTAGCCCAGACAGGGAACTATGGCTACACCTTC
CDR3 protein: CASSLAQTGNYGYTF

clone size: many
D gene: -
V gene: TRBV11-3
J gene: TRBJ2-3
CDR3 DNA: TGTGCCAGCAGCCGGGGGGCCACAGATACGCAGTATTTT
CDR3 protein: CASSRGATDTQYF

clone size: many
D gene: TRBD2
V gene: TRBV5-1
J gene: TRBJ2-3
CDR3 DNA: TGCGCCAGCAGCAATCGACTAGCGGGGAGCACAGATACGCAGTATTTT
CDR3 protein: CASSNRLAGSTDTQYF

clone size: -
D gene: -
V gene: TRBV10-2
J gene: TRBJ1-2
CDR3 DNA: TGCGCCAGCAGTGAGTCAAAACAGGGTAATGGCTACACCTTC
CDR3 protein: CASSESKQGNGYTF

clone size: -
D gene: TRBD2
V gene: TRBV5-1
J gene: TRBJ2-1
CDR3 DNA: TGCGCCAGCAGCCCCGGACTAGCGGGTAAGGATGAGCAGTTCTTC
CDR3 protein: CASSPGLAGKDEQFF

clone size: many
D gene: -
V gene: TRBV12-3/TRBV12-4
J gene: TRBJ1-1
CDR3 DNA: TGTGCCAGCAGTTTTATGGGGGTGGAGACTGAAGCTTTCTTT
CDR3 protein: CASSFMGVETEAFF

clone size: -
D gene: -
V gene: TRBV7-8
J gene: TRBJ1-2
CDR3 DNA: TGTGCCAGCAGCGCCACAACAGGGAACTATGGCTACACCTTC
CDR3 protein: CASSATTGNYGYTF

clone size: many
D gene: TRBD1
V gene: TRBV6-5
J gene: TRBJ1-2
CDR3 DNA: TGTGCCAGCAGTACGGGATCCCGACAGGGTGGCTACACCTTC
CDR3 protein: CASSTGSRQGGYTF

clone size: many
D gene: -
V gene: TRBV7-9
J gene: TRBJ1-5
CDR3 DNA: TGTGCCAGCAGCCGGAATAGCAATCAGCCCCAGCATTTT
CDR3 protein: CASSRNSNQPQHF

clone size: -
D gene: TRBD1
V gene: TRBV20-1
J gene: TRBJ2-2
CDR3 DNA: TGCAGTGCTAGGGCGGGACAGGGCTACACCGGGGAGCTGTTTTTT
CDR3 protein: CSARAGQGYTGELFF

clone size: many
D gene: -
V gene: TRBV7-2
J gene: TRBJ1-2
CDR3 DNA: TGTGCCAGCAGCCTCGGGACCGCCTATGGCTACACCTTC
CDR3 protein: CASSLGTAYGYTF

clone size: -
D gene: -
V gene: TRBV6-5
J gene: TRBJ2-7
CDR3 DNA: TGTGCCAGCAGTTACTCGTGGGGGGTCTACGAGCAGTACTTC
CDR3 protein: CASSYSWGVYEQYF

clone size: many
D gene: -
V gene: TRBV19
J gene: TRBJ2-7
CDR3 DNA: TGTGCCAGTAGTACCCCGGGCAGCCCTACGAGCTCCTACGAGCAGTACTTC
CDR3 protein: CASSTPGSPTSSYEQYF

clone size: many
D gene: TRBD1
V gene: TRBV5-1
J gene: TRBJ2-3
CDR3 DNA: TGCGCCAGCAGCCGAAATCTGGGGACAGGGTCTGCAGATACGCAGTATTTT
CDR3 protein: CASSRNLGTGSADTQYF

clone size: few
D gene: -
V gene: TRBV7-9
J gene: TRBJ1-2
CDR3 DNA: TGTGCCAGCAGCTCGCAAAAGGGGGACTATGGCTACACCTTC
CDR3 protein: CASSSQKGDYGYTF